These T cell receptor beta chains were read from a single sample in a study of CD8 T cells in Susac syndrome. TCRdb analysed the immunoSEQ multiplex PCR reads with MiXCR anew, one entry per CDR3 protein. The sample has 300,000 or so distinct CDR3 sequences, about 91% seen once. Input material: CD4+ T cells from PBMCs. All receptors derive from a human donor with multiple sclerosis. Each CDR3 is given with its conserved first and last residue. D genes are given only for firm matches. Part of the rows lack a size; the others show once, few, many or a class for expanded clones.

abundance,d_gene,v_gene,j_gene,CDR3aa,CDR3nt
-,TRBD1,TRBV9,TRBJ2-6,CASSPWTGWGVLGANVLTF,TGTGCCAGCAGCCCATGGACAGGGTGGGGGGTTTTGGGGGCCAACGTCCTGACTTTC
-,-,TRBV27,TRBJ1-1,CASSPFPNTEAFF,TGTGCCAGCAGTCCATTCCCGAACACTGAAGCTTTCTTT
-,-,TRBV6-2/TRBV6-3,TRBJ2-1,CASNEVSYNEQFF,TGTGCCAGCAATGAGGTCTCCTACAATGAGCAGTTCTTC
-,-,TRBV28,TRBJ1-1,CASTAFEGNTEAFF,TGTGCCAGCACGGCATTCGAGGGGAACACTGAAGCTTTCTTT
-,-,TRBV6-6,TRBJ1-1,CASSYGQGPEAFF,TGTGCCAGCAGTTACGGGCAGGGCCCTGAAGCTTTCTTT
-,TRBD2,TRBV15,TRBJ2-7,CATSRDYSGGYEQYF,TGTGCCACCAGCAGAGATTACAGCGGGGGGTACGAGCAGTACTTC
-,TRBD1,TRBV20-1,TRBJ1-1,CSALNRGVDTEAFF,TGCAGTGCTTTAAACAGGGGGGTAGACACTGAAGCTTTCTTT
-,TRBD1,TRBV5-1,TRBJ2-7,CASSYGTGGYEQYF,TGCGCCAGCAGCTACGGGACAGGGGGCTACGAGCAGTACTTC
-,-,TRBV20-1,TRBJ1-2,CSASLRSGDGYTF,TGCAGTGCATCCCTAAGATCAGGGGATGGCTACACCTTC
-,TRBD1,TRBV3-1,TRBJ2-2,CASSPYRGPNTGELFF,TGTGCCAGCAGCCCCTACAGGGGCCCCAACACCGGGGAGCTGTTTTTT
-,-,TRBV5-1,TRBJ1-1,CASSTDSNLGTEAFF,TGCGCCAGCAGCACGGACAGTAACCTGGGGACTGAAGCTTTCTTT
-,-,TRBV23-1,TRBJ1-1,CASSQSREENTEAFF,TGCGCCAGCAGTCAATCGAGGGAGGAGAACACTGAAGCTTTCTTT
-,-,TRBV25-1,TRBJ1-5,CASRQGSQPQHF,TGTGCCAGCAGGCAGGGTTCTCAGCCCCAGCATTTT
once,-,TRBV29-1,TRBJ2-2,CSVDNLNTGELFF,TGCAGCGTTGATAACCTGAACACCGGGGAGCTGTTTTTT
-,-,TRBV29-1,TRBJ1-2,CSVDWTGGDYGYTF,TGCAGCGTTGATTGGACCGGCGGGGACTATGGCTACACCTTC
-,TRBD1,TRBV12-3/TRBV12-4,TRBJ2-6,CASSLARGQGNSGANVLTF,TGTGCCAGCAGTTTAGCGAGAGGACAGGGAAACTCTGGGGCCAACGTCCTGACTTTC
once,-,TRBV6-1,TRBJ2-1,CASSEASDIPYNEQFF,TGTGCCAGCAGTGAAGCCTCGGACATACCGTACAATGAGCAGTTCTTC
-,-,TRBV20-1,TRBJ1-5,CSAGRPNQPQHF,TGCAGTGCCGGCAGGCCCAATCAGCCCCAGCATTTT
-,-,TRBV20-1,TRBJ2-7,CSARDLAGTYEQYF,TGCAGTGCTAGAGATCTGGCAGGGACCTACGAGCAGTACTTC
-,TRBD2,TRBV12-3/TRBV12-4,TRBJ2-4,CASSHSPGLAGKNIQYF,TGTGCCAGCAGCCACTCGCCGGGACTAGCGGGCAAAAACATTCAGTACTTC
-,-,TRBV6-1,TRBJ2-2,CASSELGANTGELFF,TGTGCCAGCAGTGAACTCGGGGCGAACACCGGGGAGCTGTTTTTT
once,-,TRBV27,TRBJ2-3,CASSFPGLTDTQYF,TGTGCCAGCAGTTTCCCGGGTCTCACAGATACGCAGTATTTT
-,TRBD2,TRBV2,TRBJ2-1,CASTILAGGYNEQFF,TGTGCCAGCACCATCCTAGCGGGAGGGTACAATGAGCAGTTCTTC
-,-,TRBV5-1,TRBJ2-3,CASSLAVQTDTQYF,TGCGCCAGCAGCTTGGCGGTCCAGACAGATACGCAGTATTTT
-,TRBD2,TRBV7-9,TRBJ2-2,CASSPSGGHITGELFF,TGTGCCAGCAGCCCTAGCGGGGGGCATATCACCGGGGAGCTGTTTTTT
-,TRBD1,TRBV18,TRBJ2-7,CASSIHRGYLYEQYF,TGTGCCAGCTCAATCCACAGGGGCTACCTCTACGAGCAGTACTTC
-,TRBD1,TRBV5-1,TRBJ2-7,CASSLRGQSSYEQYF,TGCGCCAGCTCTCTTCGGGGACAGAGCTCCTACGAGCAGTACTTC
once,-,TRBV7-9,TRBJ2-2,CASSSQVAGELFF,TGTGCCAGCAGCTCCCAAGTTGCAGGGGAGCTGTTTTTT
once,-,TRBV3-1,TRBJ2-7,CASSLTGTPRSYEQYF,TGTGCCAGCAGCCTTACAGGGACTCCGAGATCCTACGAGCAGTACTTC
-,-,TRBV4-1,TRBJ1-1,CASSRHREYPIHPKNIAEAFF,TGCGCCAGCAGCCGCCACCGGGAGTACCCTATTCACCCGAAAAATATAGCTGAAGCTTTCTTT
few,-,TRBV12-3/TRBV12-4,TRBJ2-5,CASSLGGLETQYF,TGTGCCAGCAGTTTAGGGGGTCTGGAGACCCAGTACTTC
-,-,TRBV15,TRBJ2-1,CATSRDPSSYNEQFF,TGTGCCACCAGCAGAGATCCTTCCTCCTACAATGAGCAGTTCTTC
-,TRBD1,TRBV9,TRBJ1-2,CASSRTGGGGYGYTF,TGTGCCAGCAGCCGTACAGGGGGTGGTGGCTATGGCTACACCTTC
-,-,TRBV3-1,TRBJ2-3,CASSQDLGASTDTQYF,TGTGCCAGCAGCCAAGACTTAGGGGCCAGCACAGATACGCAGTATTTT
-,TRBD1,TRBV7-9,TRBJ1-2,CASSLAGQDYGYTF,TGTGCCAGCAGCTTAGCGGGACAGGACTATGGCTACACCTTC
once,TRBD1,TRBV6-1,TRBJ1-2,CASSVLDRGVWGYTF,TGTGCCAGCAGTGTTTTGGACAGGGGAGTTTGGGGCTACACCTTC
-,-,TRBV19,TRBJ1-1,CASSLLDSEAFF,TGTGCCAGTAGTCTACTGGACAGTGAAGCTTTCTTT
-,-,TRBV19,TRBJ2-5,CASRFPDGAQYF,TGTGCCAGTAGATTTCCGGACGGAGCCCAGTACTTC
-,TRBD1,TRBV12-3/TRBV12-4,TRBJ1-5,CASSPPGQGAQPQHF,TGTGCCAGCAGTCCTCCAGGACAGGGCGCTCAGCCCCAGCATTTT
-,TRBD2,TRBV6-5,TRBJ2-7,CASSYEAGGAQYF,TGTGCCAGCAGTTACGAGGCGGGGGGCGCGCAGTACTTC
-,TRBD2,TRBV9,TRBJ2-5,CASSVGRTSGQETQYF,TGTGCCAGCAGCGTAGGAAGGACTAGCGGACAAGAGACCCAGTACTTC
-,-,TRBV5-1,TRBJ1-4,CASSGGQINEKLFF,TGCGCCAGCAGCGGAGGACAGATCAATGAAAAACTGTTTTTT
-,-,TRBV5-1,TRBJ2-3,CASSLNSGGGTDTQFF,TGCGCCAGCAGCTTGAATTCCGGGGGCGGCACAGATACGCAGTTTTTT
-,-,TRBV21-1,TRBJ2-3,CASSHPDGGSTDTQYF,TGTGCCAGCAGCCATCCGGATGGGGGAAGCACAGATACGCAGTATTTT
-,-,TRBV29-1,TRBJ1-1,CSVGGRGVRNTEAFF,TGCAGCGTTGGGGGCAGGGGAGTACGGAACACTGAAGCTTTCTTT
-,-,TRBV19,TRBJ1-4,CASSVGLRANEKLFF,TGTGCCAGTAGTGTGGGCCTGCGGGCTAATGAAAAACTGTTTTTT
-,TRBD1,TRBV5-4,TRBJ2-1,CASSLAGGLSNEQFF,TGTGCCAGCAGTCTAGCAGGGGGCCTTAGTAATGAGCAGTTCTTC
-,-,TRBV4-2,TRBJ1-4,CASSREDSRVGTNEKLFF,TGTGCCAGCAGCCGCGAGGACAGTCGAGTGGGAACTAATGAAAAACTGTTTTTT
-,TRBD1,TRBV20-1,TRBJ2-2,CSADRQGAGELFF,TGCAGTGCTGATCGACAGGGGGCCGGGGAGCTGTTTTTT
once,TRBD1,TRBV27,TRBJ2-3,CASSSRVDRVGPDTQYF,TGTGCCAGCAGTTCAAGGGTAGACAGGGTGGGGCCAGATACGCAGTATTTT
-,-,TRBV6-5,TRBJ1-5,CASSPGWSNLYQHF,TGTGCCAGCAGTCCGGGCTGGTCTAATCTCTACCAGCATTTT